These T cell receptor beta chains were read from a single sample in a study of a mutant IDH1 vaccine in newly diagnosed glioma. Assay: immunoSEQ multiplex PCR; the TCRdb copy retains only in-frame clones and omits some. The sample has about 30,000 clones; around 79% are singletons. Sequencing used PBMCs, obtained from a glioma patient treated with radiotherapy, temozolomide or both. The receptors were sampled from a man under 40 with glioma. The CDR3 runs from the conserved cysteine through the conserved F or W. Fields, in order: V gene, clone size, J gene, D gene, CDR3 protein, CDR3 DNA. A D gene is named only where the DNA matches it firmly. Expanded clones are given a class, and other clones once, few, many or no size at all.

TRBV6-6	-	TRBJ1-1	-	CASRRTQGMNTEAFF	TGTGCCAGCAGGCGCACGCAGGGTATGAACACTGAAGCTTTCTTT
TRBV5-4	-	TRBJ2-7	-	CASSLDRDLYEQYF	TGTGCCAGCAGCTTGGACCGGGACCTCTACGAGCAGTACTTC
TRBV9	-	TRBJ2-3	TRBD2	CASSVSGGQPGDTQYF	TGTGCCAGCAGCGTTAGCGGGGGCCAACCCGGGGATACGCAGTATTTT
TRBV27	-	TRBJ1-1	TRBD1	CASSLTGQGGTEAFF	TGTGCCAGCAGCTTAACCGGACAGGGTGGCACTGAAGCTTTCTTT
TRBV7-6	-	TRBJ2-5	-	CASSRSSQETQYF	TGTGCCAGCAGCCGATCCAGCCAAGAGACCCAGTACTTC
TRBV9	-	TRBJ2-1	TRBD2	CASSVFLAGGLDEQFF	TGTGCCAGCAGCGTTTTTCTAGCGGGGGGCCTAGATGAGCAGTTCTTC
TRBV5-4	-	TRBJ1-2	-	CASSLAGDNYGYTF	TGTGCCAGCAGCTTGGCCGGAGATAACTATGGCTACACCTTC
TRBV4-1	-	TRBJ1-2	-	CASSQDSRGAGYGYTF	TGCGCCAGCAGCCAAGATAGCAGGGGCGCTGGGTATGGCTACACCTTC
TRBV9	-	TRBJ2-7	-	CASSSPPGPGAEQYF	TGTGCCAGCAGCTCACCCCCGGGACCAGGGGCCGAGCAGTACTTC
TRBV19	-	TRBJ2-7	TRBD1	CASSAGTGDYEQYF	TGTGCCAGTAGTGCCGGGACAGGGGACTACGAGCAGTACTTC
TRBV19	-	TRBJ1-4	-	CASSLTREEKLFF	TGTGCCAGTAGCCTGACACGAGAGGAAAAACTGTTTTTT
TRBV5-4	once	TRBJ1-1	TRBD1	CASSPTGDGNTEAFF	TGTGCCAGCAGCCCAACAGGGGACGGTAACACTGAAGCTTTCTTT
TRBV7-9	-	TRBJ1-4	TRBD1	CASSGDGGTGGEKLFF	TGTGCCAGCAGCGGAGACGGAGGGACAGGAGGCGAAAAACTGTTTTTT
TRBV6-1	-	TRBJ2-3	TRBD1	CASSGGTGMTDTQYF	TGTGCCAGCAGTGGTGGGACAGGGATGACAGATACGCAGTATTTT
TRBV4-3	-	TRBJ1-5	-	CASSRDWGSNQPQHF	TGCGCCAGCAGCCGGGATTGGGGTAGCAATCAGCCCCAGCATTTT
TRBV30	few	TRBJ2-5	TRBD2	CAWSDLAGTKTQYF	TGTGCCTGGAGTGACCTAGCGGGGACGAAGACCCAGTACTTC
TRBV14	few	TRBJ2-7	-	CASSQDAPNRIVYEQYF	TGTGCCAGCAGCCAAGATGCCCCTAACAGGATAGTCTACGAGCAGTACTTC
TRBV7-2	-	TRBJ2-7	-	CASSSTVGYEQYF	TGTGCCAGCAGCTCGACCGTTGGGTACGAGCAGTACTTC
TRBV6-5	-	TRBJ2-7	-	CASSYSRLNNEQYF	TGTGCCAGCAGTTACTCGAGGCTTAACAACGAGCAGTACTTC
TRBV27	few	TRBJ1-1	-	CASSSYPRISRTEAFF	TGTGCCAGCAGTTCATACCCTAGGATTTCAAGGACTGAAGCTTTCTTT
TRBV27	-	TRBJ2-7	TRBD2	CASSRPNPGTSGSAYEQYF	TGTGCCAGCAGTCGCCCCAACCCCGGGACTAGCGGGAGCGCCTACGAGCAGTACTTC
TRBV4-1	-	TRBJ2-3	TRBD2	CASSHVPGLAGVEGTDTQYF	TGCGCCAGCAGTCATGTTCCGGGACTAGCGGGAGTGGAAGGTACAGATACGCAGTATTTT
TRBV5-1	-	TRBJ2-7	TRBD2	CASSLLVTSGGREQYF	TGCGCCAGCAGCTTGTTAGTGACTAGCGGGGGTCGCGAGCAGTACTTC
TRBV19	-	TRBJ1-5	-	CASSLDRGASNQPQHF	TGTGCCAGTAGTTTAGACCGGGGGGCGAGCAATCAGCCCCAGCATTTT
TRBV6-1	-	TRBJ2-7	TRBD2	CASSERYLAGEYEQYF	TGTGCCAGCAGTGAACGTTATCTAGCGGGAGAATACGAGCAGTACTTC
TRBV30	-	TRBJ1-3	-	CAWSTQLGNTIYF	TGTGCCTGGAGTACCCAGTTGGGAAACACCATATATTTT
TRBV5-1	-	TRBJ2-7	-	CASSQGGLSSYEQYF	TGCGCCAGCAGCCAGGGGGGGCTTTCCTCCTACGAGCAGTACTTC
TRBV2	-	TRBJ1-4	TRBD1	CASSADRATNEKLFF	TGTGCCAGCAGTGCGGACAGGGCAACTAATGAAAAACTGTTTTTT
TRBV5-4	-	TRBJ2-2	-	CASSLESGRLTGELFF	TGTGCCAGCAGCTTGGAGTCAGGGCGGCTTACCGGGGAGCTGTTTTTT
TRBV27	-	TRBJ1-2	TRBD1	CASSRQGADYGYTF	TGTGCCAGCAGCAGACAGGGGGCGGACTATGGCTACACCTTC
TRBV10-3	-	TRBJ1-2	TRBD1	CAISPQGARGYTF	TGTGCCATCAGTCCCCAGGGGGCGCGGGGCTACACCTTC
TRBV29-1	-	TRBJ2-1	-	CSVAGTFDDNEQFF	TGCAGCGTTGCCGGGACCTTTGACGACAATGAGCAGTTCTTC
TRBV29-1	-	TRBJ2-1	-	CSVEDASLKGQAYNEQFF	TGCAGCGTTGAAGATGCGTCGCTTAAAGGACAAGCCTACAATGAGCAGTTCTTC
TRBV6-7	once	TRBJ2-2	-	CASRQGGGNTGELFF	TGTGCCAGTAGACAGGGCGGGGGGAACACCGGGGAGCTGTTTTTT
TRBV6-1	once	TRBJ2-7	TRBD2	CASSQWTSGRDEQYF	TGTGCCAGCAGCCAATGGACTAGCGGGAGGGACGAGCAGTACTTC
TRBV9	-	TRBJ1-1	TRBD1	CASSVGTGTMNTEAFF	TGTGCCAGCAGCGTAGGGACAGGGACCATGAACACTGAAGCTTTCTTT
TRBV27	-	TRBJ1-1	TRBD1	CASSFEGDRAFPFF	TGTGCCAGCAGTTTCGAGGGGGACAGGGCCTTCCCTTTCTTT
TRBV10-3	-	TRBJ2-7	-	CAIANGFIYEQYF	TGTGCCATCGCCAACGGATTTATCTACGAGCAGTACTTC
TRBV5-1	-	TRBJ1-1	TRBD1	CASSRTGGLETEAFF	TGCGCCAGCAGCCGGACAGGGGGTCTAGAAACTGAAGCTTTCTTT